The 21 T cell receptor beta chains in this list originate from one sample, sequenced in a study. Tregs were sorted as CD4+CD25+CD127-/low cells. TCRdb recomputed calls from the 5' RACE reads with MiXCR, one row per CDR3 protein. The profile covers approximately 60,000 distinct CDR3 sequences, with less than 30% appearing a single time and approximately 2% taken by the ten largest. Sequencing input: tumor-infiltrating Tregs sorted from the breast tumor. The origin of the receptors is a female donor with breast cancer.

The chain is built from TRBV30 and TRBJ1-5, with D tentatively TRBD1 (6 bases). Trimming took off 0 bases at V and 4 bases at J, with 10 bases between the two ends. The CDR3 runs 14 residues. Germline V gene sequence: CDR1 GTSNPN, CDR2 SVGIG (reference sequence). CDR3 nucleotide sequence: TGTGCCTGGAGTGTTGGACAGCTAAATCAGCCCCAGCATTTT. Protein: CAWSVGQLNQPQHF. Full variable domain (rest looked up from reference TRBV30 and TRBJ1-5): SQTIHQWPATLVQPVGSPLSLECTVEGTSNPNLYWYRQAAGRGLQLLFYSVGIGQISSEVPQNLSASRPQDRQFILSSKKLLLSDSGFYLCAWSVGQLNQPQHFGDGTRLSIL.

This clonotype was observed a few times. The rearrangement joins TRBV15 to TRBJ1-2; D may be TRBD1 (5 bases). The CDR3 loop spans 19 amino acids. The V and J ends lost 2 bases and 8 bases respectively, with 30 bases between them. CDR1 is LNHNV and CDR2 is YYDKDF in the germline V gene (reference sequence). The CDR3 sequence is CATSRIRTLLRSGAQGYTF. CDR3 bases: TGTGCCACCAGCAGAATTCGGACACTCCTGCGAAGTGGGGCTCAAGGCTACACCTTC.

This clonotype was detected many times. The chain links TRBV6-6 to TRBJ1-6; the D is unclear. Per the germline V gene, CDR1 is MNHNY and CDR2 is SVGAGI (reference sequence). CDR3 length equals 16 residues. V lost 6 bases to trimming and J lost 10 bases, with 22 bases between them. In DNA form, the CDR3 reads TGTGCCAGCAGGTCTCAAGAAGCACCGCATTGGTCACCCCTCCACTTT. This sequence encodes CASRSQEAPHWSPLHF.

The rearrangement joins TRBV7-9 to TRBJ1-1; D ambiguous. The CDR3 is 15 residues long. V lost 5 bases to trimming and J lost 5 bases, with 18 bases between them. Per germline, CDR1 SEHNR and CDR2 FQNEAQ (reference sequence). CDR3 loop: CASSGNGVLSTEAFF. CDR3 sequence (DNA): TGTGCCAGCAGCGGCAACGGGGTTCTTTCGACTGAAGCTTTCTTT. Looking up the rest from reference TRBV7-9 and TRBJ1-1 gives the full variable domain: DTGVSQNPRHKITKRGQNVTFRCDPISEHNRLYWYRQTLGQGPEFLTYFQNEAQLEKSRLLSDRFSAERPKGSFSTLEIQRTEQGDSAMYLCASSGNGVLSTEAFFGQGTRLTVV.

The rearrangement uses TRBV30 and TRBJ1-1; D ambiguous. Germline assignment: CDR1 GTSNPN and CDR2 SVGIG (reference sequence). CDR3 length: 12 amino acids. Trimming left V 4 bases short and J 1 base short, with 7 bases between. In DNA, the CDR3 is TGTGCCTGGAATCTGGGGAACACTGAAGCTTTCTTT. Protein sequence: CAWNLGNTEAFF.

The V call is TRBV29-1, the J call TRBJ2-5, with a possible D match to TRBD1 (6 bases). V shed 3 bases and J shed 9 bases, with 17 bases lying between them. The germline V gene has CDR1 SQVTM and CDR2 ANQGSEA. The CDR3 consists of 13 residues. Written as DNA, the CDR3 is TGCAGCGTTGATTCGCACAGGGACCCAGCCCAGTACTTC. Translating gives CSVDSHRDPAQYF.

Comment on this clonotype: The germline gene is not matched at one end of the junction; a read error may be the cause. V and J are TRBV6-1 and TRBJ1-1; D is possibly TRBD1 (5 bases). The CDR3 sequence is 14 residues long. The germline gives CDR1 MNHNS, CDR2 SASEGT. CDR3 sequence: CANSAVGGDTEAFF. Written as DNA, the CDR3 is TGTGCCAACAGTGCGGTCGGGGGGGACACTGAAGCTTTCTTT.

Turning to this clonotype: With a much larger clone just one base away, this may be a read error. The chain has TRBV12-3 or TRBV12-4 and TRBJ1-1, with no clear D. The CDR3 totals 14 residues. Trimming removed 5 bases from V and 0 bases from J, with 10 bases in between. CDR3 DNA: TGTGCCAGCAGTCTTTCTCACCTGAACACTGAAGCTTTCTTT. It specifies CASSLSHLNTEAFF.

The chain uses TRBV4-3 and TRBJ2-5; a weak D match, TRBD2 (5 bases). Germline CDR1 LGHNA, CDR2 YSLEER. The CDR3 spans 15 residues. The V gene lost 0 bases and the J gene lost 5 bases, with 13 bases spanning the gap. The CDR3 protein is CASSQDERPGETQYF. The DNA of the CDR3 is TGCGCCAGCAGCCAAGATGAGCGCCCGGGGGAGACCCAGTACTTC.

This clonotype was seen more than once but under ten times. The chain has TRBV20-1 and TRBJ2-3, with 10 bases identical to TRBD2. Germline CDR1 and CDR2: DFQATT and SNEGSKA (reference sequence). V dropped 2 bases and J dropped 7; count of bases not matched to a gene: 6. This CDR3 has 14 residues. The CDR3 DNA is TGCAGTGCTAGATTAGCGGGAGGCATGCATACGCAGTATTTT. Translated, it gives CSARLAGGMHTQYF.

This clonotype was found many times. The chain joins TRBV6-2 or TRBV6-3 to TRBJ2-6, with a tentative D call TRBD1 (6 bases). V was shortened by 5 bases and J by 0 bases, with 11 bases between the two germline ends. Germline assignment: CDR1 MNHEY and CDR2 SVGEGT. The CDR3 extends over 16 amino acids. This chain's CDR3 is CASSTRGGSGANVLTF. CDR3 sequence (DNA): TGTGCCAGCAGTACCCGAGGGGGCTCTGGGGCCAACGTCCTGACTTTC.

The genes are TRBV7-9 and TRBJ1-1, with D perhaps TRBD1 (6 bases). This CDR3 comprises 16 residues. V was clipped by 7 bases and J by 3 bases, with 21 bases between them. In germline, CDR1 is SEHNR, CDR2 FQNEAQ (reference sequence). The CDR3 nucleotides are TGTGCCAGCACCAAACCCCCGGGGGGGCGTTACACTGAAGCTTTCTTT. Amino acids: CASTKPPGGRYTEAFF.

This clonotype showed up just a few times. V and J are TRBV2 and TRBJ2-3, with D uncertain. CDR3 length: 15 residues. The V end lost 2 bases, the J end lost 2 bases, and 11 bases lay between the germline ends. Germline V CDR1 and CDR2: SNHLY, FYNNEI. CDR3 nucleotide sequence: TGTGCCAGCAGTGAACGTGGGCGGCTCACAGATACGCAGTATTTT. Its translation is CASSERGRLTDTQYF.

The chain links TRBV20-1 to TRBJ1-2; D perhaps matches TRBD1 (5 bases). CDR1 and CDR2 from the germline V gene are DFQATT and SNEGSKA (reference sequence). The V end was cut by 6 bases, the J end by 6 bases, with 23 bases between. The CDR3 contains 15 residues. CDR3 amino acids: CSAKARSGGVDGYTF. The DNA for the CDR3 is TGCAGTGCCAAAGCGCGTAGCGGGGGGGTCGATGGCTACACCTTC.

This clonotype was found a few times. The chain employs TRBV20-1 and TRBJ1-2; 8 bases line up with TRBD1. This CDR3 spans 14 amino acids. With V trimmed by 2 bases and J by 4 bases, 6 bases remained unmatched. Germline V gives CDR1 DFQATT, CDR2 SNEGSKA (reference sequence). The CDR3 loop reads CSARKDRAGYGYTF. The CDR3 nucleotides read TGCAGTGCTAGAAAGGACAGGGCTGGCTATGGCTACACCTTC.

The chain has TRBV4-2 and TRBJ1-1, with D hard to call. The CDR3 runs 14 residues. Trimming removed 4 bases from V and 3 bases from J, with 12 bases in between. Germline assignment: CDR1 LGHNA and CDR2 YNFKEQ. CDR3 DNA: TGTGCCAGCAGCCCTCTGCGGAGGGACACTGAAGCTTTCTTT. Translated, it gives CASSPLRRDTEAFF.

This clonotype has ten or more counts. This chain uses TRBV6-2 or TRBV6-3 with TRBJ1-1; D uncertain. Germline values: CDR1 MNHEY, CDR2 SVGEGT. Trimming took 6 bases from V and 2 from J, leaving 10 bases between them. The CDR3 totals 13 residues. The CDR3 reads CASRYEGNTEAFF. DNA for the CDR3: TGTGCCAGCAGGTATGAGGGAAACACTGAAGCTTTCTTT.

The chain recombines TRBV10-1 with TRBJ2-7, with D unclear. This CDR3 contains 13 residues. Germline V gives CDR1 WNHNN, CDR2 SYGVQD (reference sequence). Trimming cost V 2 bases and J 3 bases, with 8 bases left between them. This CDR3 reads CASSERVGYEQYF. The CDR3 nucleotides read TGCGCCAGCAGTGAGAGGGTAGGCTACGAGCAGTACTTC.

Many counts were recorded for this clonotype. The chain uses TRBV7-8 and TRBJ1-5; D ambiguous. Trimming took 1 base from V and 4 from J, leaving 14 bases between them. The CDR3 is 16 amino acids. Germline CDR1 is SGHVS and CDR2 is FQNEAQ. CDR3 bases: TGTGCCAGCAGCTTAGATGAGCCCTTACTAAATCAGCCCCAGCATTTT. Its protein is CASSLDEPLLNQPQHF.

This clonotype was observed a handful of times. The chain couples TRBV9 to TRBJ2-1; TRBD2 agrees at 9 bases. This CDR3 comprises 15 residues. The J segment lost 5 bases and the V segment lost 2 bases, leaving 5 bases of the junction unmatched. CDR1 is SGDLS, CDR2 YYNGEE, per germline. The DNA for the CDR3 is TGTGCCAGCAGCGTTAGCGGGGGCGCCGACAATGAGCAGTTCTTC. Encoded protein: CASSVSGGADNEQFF.

This clonotype qualifies as medium-sized. The chain employs TRBV2 and TRBJ1-2, with D unresolved. Germline V gene sequence: CDR1 SNHLY, CDR2 FYNNEI. The CDR3 spans 12 residues. The V end lost 5 bases, the J end lost 4 bases, and 8 bases lay between the germline ends. The CDR3 is CASSPEAYGYTF. The DNA of the CDR3 is TGTGCCAGCAGTCCAGAGGCCTATGGCTACACCTTC.